These T cell receptor beta chains were read from a single sample in a study of cytomegalovirus exposure and HLA in healthy donors. Sequencing used immunoSEQ multiplex PCR; TCRdb keeps in-frame clones, though not all of them. The sample lists around 80,000 clones; 78% were seen once. The sequencing sample was made of PBMCs. These receptors came from a man in his forties in good health and CMV-seronegative. CDR3s include the opening cysteine and the closing phenylalanine or tryptophan.

v_call,j_call,cdr3_aa
TRBV28,TRBJ2-1,CASSPGQAYNEQFF
TRBV7-6,TRBJ2-1,CASSQPGLAANEQFF
TRBV30,-,CAWSVHRRSSTSGRVRVGYEQYF
TRBV5-4,TRBJ2-1,CASSEKAGDNEQFF
TRBV12-5,TRBJ2-1,CASAGHREEQFF
TRBV5-1,TRBJ2-7,CASARWTGEGEQYF
TRBV28,TRBJ2-7,CASTGQGPFREQYF
TRBV13,TRBJ2-7,CASSFRETSSYEQYF
TRBV7-6,TRBJ2-1,CASSFTGTSGYNEQFF
TRBV9,TRBJ2-1,CASSPVLGLDYNEQFF
TRBV7-2,TRBJ2-7,CASSWKGDTLAYEQYF
TRBV7-2,TRBJ2-7,CASSRDRGRSFEQYF
TRBV7-6,TRBJ2-3,CASSPRLSAVTDTQYF
TRBV2,TRBJ2-2,CASRAPPGTGELFF
TRBV2,TRBJ1-2,CASSEAPRGGYTF
TRBV4-3,TRBJ2-2,CASSQKGQGGTGELFF
TRBV5-8,TRBJ1-2,CASSPNNAGYTF
TRBV6-6,TRBJ2-7,CASSAQGNEQYF
TRBV29-1,TRBJ1-1,CSVYDRANTEAFF
TRBV7-9,TRBJ2-1,CASSSTSGADNEQFF
TRBV7-3,TRBJ2-1,CASSRSPSAYNEQFF
TRBV4-2,TRBJ2-2,CASSQDLSTAGELFF
TRBV4-2,TRBJ2-2,CASSQVLDSLGELFF
TRBV29-1,TRBJ1-1,CSVSLQGTEAFF
TRBV6-5,TRBJ2-7,CASSYPTDSSYEQYF
TRBV19,TRBJ1-1,CASRPRASTEAFF
TRBV29-1,TRBJ1-2,CSVWAGNYYGYTF
TRBV5-1,TRBJ1-1,CASSLSLNTEAFF
TRBV19,TRBJ2-5,CASSIRPQETQYF
TRBV27,TRBJ1-5,CASGSASAQPQHF
TRBV29-1,TRBJ2-5,CSVEGTGGRETQYF
TRBV27,TRBJ1-4,CASSSPRTGGDEKLFF
TRBV6-5,TRBJ1-2,CASRRTGAQHGYTF
TRBV19,TRBJ1-2,CASTRGMVNGYTF
TRBV27,TRBJ2-3,CASSTRQGLSTDTQYF
TRBV19,TRBJ1-1,CASSIQGMATEAFF
TRBV2,TRBJ2-1,CASKRGEEGEQFF
TRBV30,TRBJ2-2,CAWSVRRGNTGELFF
TRBV30,TRBJ1-1,CAWNPTGYSEAFF
TRBV11-2,TRBJ2-7,CASSLEDRVNAREQYF
TRBV18,TRBJ2-2,CASSSYTGELFF
TRBV30,TRBJ1-1,CAWSGRGRRTEAFF